This T cell receptor beta chain comes out of a study of shared clonotypes between healthy human individuals. An approximately 210 ng quantity of DNA, 25,000 to 30,000 T cell genomes, went into the sorted-subset replicate PCRs. This table comes from immunoSEQ multiplex PCR, and its TCRdb copy is limited to in-frame clones, with some not included. Of 900,000 to 1,200,000 clones in the sample, 75% to 85% were seen once. This clone has just one count. A far larger clone is just one base off, so this is likely a read error. The clonotype comes from a man between 18 and 29 years old in good health. Some clones in this sample may be carry-over from other donors' samples. What was sequenced was memory CD4+ T cells from PBMCs. Subset reported: CD45RA-negative fraction.

The CDR3 sequence is CASSSIRPGTVNPAKNIQYF. Here the CDR3 DNA reads TGTGCCAGCAGTTCCATACGTCCCGGGACAGTAAATCCAGCCAAAAACATTCAGTACTTC. The chain uses TRBV28 and TRBJ2-4; 7 bases are shared with TRBD1. Per germline, CDR1 MDHEN and CDR2 SYDVKM. After removal of 4 bases from V and 0 bases from J, the junction contained 18 bases not matched to a gene. The CDR3 has 20 amino acids.